This entry concerns a single TCR beta chain. Seattle's enrolled individuals joined amid active infection and were then monitored longitudinally. In the authors' workflow: Counts of nucleated cells, estimated from reference gene primer amplification, were obtained. The repertoire was sequenced with immunoSEQ multiplex PCR; TCRdb's copy has only in-frame clones and lacks some. The DNA gave D and trimming, while V, J and clone size come from that table. The sample shows about 220,000 clones, around 83% of them seen only once. The data are from a study of blood T cell repertoires in COVID-19. Study at large: Samples came from the United States, Italy and Spain, spanning acute and convalescent COVID-19. From T cells, B-cell-depleted T cells, or PBMCs came the material, which was cDNA or gDNA.

CDR1 and CDR2 from the germline V gene are MNHEY and SVGAGI. This CDR3 region has 13 residues. The V end was cut by 7 bases, the J end by 6 bases, with 14 bases between. Sequenced input: peripheral blood. V and J are TRBV6-5 and TRBJ2-3; a possible D gene is TRBD1 (5 bases). The clonotype was recovered from a woman over 75 with COVID-19, enrolled during active disease. This CDR3 is CASTGRSRDTQYF. As DNA, the CDR3 is TGTGCCAGCACAGGGCGAAGCAGGGATACGCAGTATTTT.